This T cell receptor beta chain comes out of a study of cytomegalovirus exposure and HLA in healthy donors. Germline loops: CDR1 GTSNPN, CDR2 SVGIG (reference sequence). CDR3 length: 12 residues. Trimming left V 4 bases short and J 3 bases short, with 9 bases between. Study-wide results and limits: The authors assumed roughly uniform sequencing depth across donors for presence/absence analyses.

Primers: 60 Vbeta forward and 13 Jbeta reverse. The method was immunoSEQ multiplex PCR; TCRdb's version includes in-frame clones alone and lacks a portion of them. The data show about 160,000 clones, around 77% seen once. As concerns this clone: Antigen specificity is unknown.

Material: PBMCs. The TCR originated in a woman aged 40 to 50 in good health and CMV-seronegative. This chain links TRBV30 with TRBJ1-2; D is unclear. CDR3 DNA sequence: TGTGCCTGGACTCGCGCCGACTATGGCTACACCTTC. This translates into CAWTRADYGYTF.